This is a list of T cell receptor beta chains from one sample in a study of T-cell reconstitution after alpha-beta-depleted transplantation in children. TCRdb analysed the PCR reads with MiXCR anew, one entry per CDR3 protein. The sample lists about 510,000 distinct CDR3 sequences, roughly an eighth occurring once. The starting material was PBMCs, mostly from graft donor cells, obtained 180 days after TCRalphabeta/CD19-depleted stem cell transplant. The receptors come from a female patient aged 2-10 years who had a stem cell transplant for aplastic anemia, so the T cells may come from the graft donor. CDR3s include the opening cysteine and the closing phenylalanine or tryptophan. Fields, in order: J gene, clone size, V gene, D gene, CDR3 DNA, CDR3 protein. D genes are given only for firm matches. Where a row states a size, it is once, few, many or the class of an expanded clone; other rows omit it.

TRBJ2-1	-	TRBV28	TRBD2	TGTGCCAGCAGTTCCCCACTAGCGGGAGGGCCAAATGAGCAGTTCTTC	CASSSPLAGGPNEQFF
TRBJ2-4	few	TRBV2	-	TGTGCCAGCAGGGGAATCGAAAACATTCAGTACTTC	CASRGIENIQYF
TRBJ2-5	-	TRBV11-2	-	TGTGCCAGCAGCTTGGACTGGATGTCTACGACCCAGTACTTC	CASSLDWMSTTQYF
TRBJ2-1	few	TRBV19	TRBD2	TGTGCCAGTAGGGTAGCGGGAGGTAGGAATGAGCAGTTCTTC	CASRVAGGRNEQFF
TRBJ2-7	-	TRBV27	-	TGTGCCAGCCGGCCGATGACAGCTTACGAGCAGTACTTC	CASRPMTAYEQYF
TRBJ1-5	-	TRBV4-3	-	TGCGCCAGCAGCCCGGGGACGGCGGGCAATCAGCCCCAGCATTTT	CASSPGTAGNQPQHF
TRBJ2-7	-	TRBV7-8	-	TGTGCCAGCAGCTCAGTACCGGGCGGGCCCTACGAGCAGTACTTC	CASSSVPGGPYEQYF
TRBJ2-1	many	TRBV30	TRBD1	TGTGCCTGGAGTTTCGGACAGGGAAAAGGTGAGCAGTTCTTC	CAWSFGQGKGEQFF
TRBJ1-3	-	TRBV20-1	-	TGCAGTGCGCGGACTTCTGGAAACACCATATATTTT	CSARTSGNTIYF
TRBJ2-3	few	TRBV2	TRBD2	TGTGCCAGCCGCTGGGACTACACAGATACGCAGTATTTT	CASRWDYTDTQYF
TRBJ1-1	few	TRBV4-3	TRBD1	TGCGCCAGCAGCCAAGGACAGGGAGGAAACACTGAAGCTTTCTTT	CASSQGQGGNTEAFF
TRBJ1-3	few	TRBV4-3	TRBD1	TGCGCCAGTTCCGACAGGGGAAGGGCAAACACCATATATTTT	CASSDRGRANTIYF
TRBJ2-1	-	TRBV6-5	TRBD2	TGTGCCAGCAGTTACTCCTCTAGCGGGAGAGGGAATGAGCAGTTCTTC	CASSYSSSGRGNEQFF
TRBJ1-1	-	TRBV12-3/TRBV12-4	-	TGTGCCAGCAGTTTACAACAGGCCCTGGAAGCTTTCTTT	CASSLQQALEAFF
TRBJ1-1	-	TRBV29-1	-	TGCAGCGTTAGGAGGGGAGGGGACCGCCTGAACACTGAAGCTTTCTTT	CSVRRGGDRLNTEAFF
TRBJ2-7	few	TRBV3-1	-	TGTGCCAGCAGCCAAGACCGGACACTTACCTACGAGCAGTACTTC	CASSQDRTLTYEQYF
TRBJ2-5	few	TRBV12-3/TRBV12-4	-	TGTGCCAGCAGTTTCTCCGGAGTCCCCTACTCTGGAGAGACCCAGTACTTC	CASSFSGVPYSGETQYF
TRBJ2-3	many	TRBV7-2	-	TGTGCCAGCAGCCCCCCGTGGAGGGATACGCAGTATTTT	CASSPPWRDTQYF
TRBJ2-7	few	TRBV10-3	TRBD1	TGTGCCATCAGTGAGCCGGGACAGGGTCCCTACGAGCAGTACTTC	CAISEPGQGPYEQYF
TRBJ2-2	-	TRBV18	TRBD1	TGTGCCAGCTCAACAGGGGCCCTCAGGGGGCTAGCCGGAACCGGGGAGCTGTTTTTT	CASSTGALRGLAGTGELFF
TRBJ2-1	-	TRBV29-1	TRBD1	TGCAGCGCCCCCCGGGACAGGATAAACAATGAGCAGTTCTTC	CSAPRDRINNEQFF
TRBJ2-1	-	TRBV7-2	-	TGTGCCAGCAGCCGCCCCCCACGGGGCACCTACAATGAGCAGTTCTTC	CASSRPPRGTYNEQFF
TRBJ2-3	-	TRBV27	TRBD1	TGTGCCAGCAGTGGACAGGTCACAGATACGCAGTATTTT	CASSGQVTDTQYF
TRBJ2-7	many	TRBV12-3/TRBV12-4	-	TGTGCCAGCAAAAAGGGAGGCTGGGCCTACGAGCAGTACTTC	CASKKGGWAYEQYF
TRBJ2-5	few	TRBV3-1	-	TGTGCCAGCAGCCAACGTGAGCAAGAGACCCAGTACTTC	CASSQREQETQYF
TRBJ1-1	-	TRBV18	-	TGTGCCAGCGGAGAGACAGGTCAGAACACTGAAGCTTTCTTT	CASGETGQNTEAFF
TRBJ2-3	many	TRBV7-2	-	TGTGCCAGCAGCTTACCCGGGACTAGCACAGATACGCAGTATTTT	CASSLPGTSTDTQYF
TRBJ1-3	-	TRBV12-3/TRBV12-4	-	TGTGCCAGCCGGGGACCTCAGGCCATATATTTT	CASRGPQAIYF
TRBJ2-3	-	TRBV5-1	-	TGCGCCAGCAGCATCCGGGAACCCAGCACAGATACGCAGTATTTT	CASSIREPSTDTQYF
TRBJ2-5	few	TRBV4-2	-	TGTGCCAGCAGCCAAGATCCGTTCAAGACCGGACCTCATTGGACGTATACGCAAGAGACCCAGTACTTC	CASSQDPFKTGPHWTYTQETQYF
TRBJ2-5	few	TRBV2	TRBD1	TGTGCCAGCAGTCCTACTGGGACAGGGGGCAATGTCCAAGAGACCCAGTACTTC	CASSPTGTGGNVQETQYF
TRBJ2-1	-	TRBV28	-	TGTGCCAGCAGCCTGCCTCCATCGGGCAATGAGCAGTTCTTC	CASSLPPSGNEQFF
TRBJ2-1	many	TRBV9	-	TGTGCCAGCAGCGTCAACAATGAGCAGTTCTTC	CASSVNNEQFF